The 23 T cell receptor beta chains in this list originate from one sample, sequenced in a study of blood T cell repertoires in COVID-19. Sequenced by immunoSEQ multiplex PCR; TCRdb stores in-frame clones only, minus some. The data contain a few hundred thousand clones, 86% of them singletons. Sequenced input: peripheral blood. Receptors originate from a woman aged 25 to 45 with active or convalescent COVID-19.

The CDR3 here is CPKLDTLSYEQYF. The DNA of the CDR3 is TGTCCTAAATTAGACACTCTCTCCTACGAGCAGTACTTC. The V call is TRBV15, the J call TRBJ2-7; D gene unclear. CDR3 size: 13 residues. CDR1 is LNHNV and CDR2 is YYDKDF in the germline V gene (reference sequence).

This clone was seen just once. The V gene is TRBV30, the J gene TRBJ1-1; D call uncertain. CDR3 size: 14 residues. CDR1 is GTSNPN, CDR2 SVGIG, per germline (reference sequence). The V gene lost 3 bases and the J gene lost 6 bases, with 17 bases spanning the gap. The CDR3 here is CAWSNEGSGAEAFF. DNA for the CDR3: TGTGCCTGGAGCAATGAGGGATCGGGTGCTGAAGCTTTCTTT. Filled out from reference TRBV30 and TRBJ1-1, the complete variable domain reads SQTIHQWPATLVQPVGSPLSLECTVEGTSNPNLYWYRQAAGRGLQLLFYSVGIGQISSEVPQNLSASRPQDRQFILSSKKLLLSDSGFYLCAWSNEGSGAEAFFGQGTRLTVV.

The rearrangement links TRBV5-4 to TRBJ2-1, with 14 bases aligning to TRBD2. In germline, CDR1 is SGHNT, CDR2 YYREEE (reference sequence). V lost 3 bases, J lost 2 bases, and 4 bases stayed unmatched. The CDR3 loop spans 17 amino acids. DNA for the CDR3: TGTGCCAGCAGCTCCTCGACTAGCGGGGGGGCCTACAATGAGCAGTTCTTC. It specifies CASSSSTSGGAYNEQFF.

This clone came up a few times. This rearrangement joins TRBV24-1 to TRBJ1-2; 7 bases are shared with TRBD1. Germline loops: CDR1 KGHDR, CDR2 SFDVKD. This CDR3 region has 15 residues. Trimming at V came to 4 bases and at J to 7 bases, leaving 11 bases not matched to a gene. CDR3 amino acids: CATSDHRQGVTGYTF. CDR3 coding DNA: TGTGCCACCAGTGACCACCGACAGGGTGTAACTGGCTACACCTTC.

This clone showed up just once. The chain couples TRBV10-3 to TRBJ2-5; 10 bases line up with TRBD2. The CDR3 runs 15 residues. Trimming at V came to 6 bases and at J to 5 bases, leaving 9 bases not matched to a gene. Germline CDR1 is ENHRY and CDR2 is SYGVKD. As DNA, the CDR3 is TGTGCCATCAGGCCTAGCGGGGGCCAAGGGGAGACCCAGTACTTC. This codes for CAIRPSGGQGETQYF.

V usage is TRBV2 and J usage is TRBJ1-1; D uncertain. V lost 4 bases, J lost 4 bases, and 13 bases lay in between. The V gene's germline CDR1 is SNHLY and CDR2 FYNNEI. This CDR3 region has 14 residues. The CDR3 bases are TGTGCCAGCAGTGTTAATGGGCCCGCCACTGAAGCTTTCTTT. This gives the protein CASSVNGPATEAFF.

In this sample, this clone turned up once. This chain connects TRBV5-1 to TRBJ1-6; 10 bases are shared with TRBD1. V shed 0 bases, J shed 10 bases, and the junction held 16 bases outside the gene matches. From germline, CDR1 is SGHRS and CDR2 YFSETQ. This CDR3 has 19 residues. As DNA, the CDR3 is TGCGCCAGCAGCTTGGTTGTGGGTCTGACAGGGGGCGAGAGCTCACCCCTCCACTTT. Translating gives CASSLVVGLTGGESSPLHF.

J is TRBJ1-4 and V is TRBV10-2; 10 nucleotides align to TRBD1. CDR3 length equals 15 residues. The V and J ends lost 3 bases and 10 bases, in that order; junction bases with no gene match: 8. Germline V gives CDR1 WSHSY, CDR2 SAAADI. The CDR3 sequence: CASSESGTGVGKLFF. CDR3 nucleotide sequence: TGCGCCAGCAGTGAATCCGGGACAGGGGTCGGAAAACTGTTTTTT.

The chain is built from TRBV5-1 and TRBJ2-2, with D possibly TRBD2 on 6 matching bases. This CDR3 has 16 amino acids. With 1 base removed from V and 1 base from J, the gap between germline ends came to 11 bases. Germline V gene data show CDR1 as SGHRS and CDR2 as YFSETQ. The CDR3 sequence: CASSLFGSRNTGELFF. In nucleotides, the CDR3 is TGCGCCAGCAGCTTGTTCGGGAGCCGGAACACCGGGGAGCTGTTTTTT.

V and J are TRBV7-2 and TRBJ2-5, with 9 bases aligning to TRBD1. The CDR3 is 14 residues long. V shed 2 bases, J shed 11 bases, and the junction held 9 bases outside the gene matches. Germline assignment: CDR1 SGHTA and CDR2 FQGNSA. The CDR3 coding sequence is TGTGCCAGCAGCTTAAACCCGGGACAGGGTTCTCAGTACTTC. Its protein product is CASSLNPGQGSQYF.

The chain links TRBV15 to TRBJ1-3; 10 positions match TRBD1. V was clipped by 1 base and J by 1 base; unmatched bases: 4. The germline CDR1 and CDR2 sequences are LNHNV and YYDKDF (reference sequence). This CDR3 spans 17 amino acids. This CDR3 is CATSRGGTGVSGNTIYF. CDR3 nucleotides: TGTGCCACCAGCAGAGGAGGGACAGGGGTTTCTGGAAACACCATATATTTT.

The gene calls are TRBV3-1 (or the pseudogene TRBV3-2) and TRBJ2-7; a weak D match, TRBD1 (7 bases). The CDR3 extends over 14 amino acids. The V end lost 6 bases, the J end lost 3 bases, and 15 bases lay between the germline ends. CDR1 is LGHDT and CDR2 is YNNKEL in the germline V gene (reference sequence). The CDR3 sequence: CASRRGRGDYEQYF. The CDR3 region has the DNA TGTGCCAGCAGGCGGGGCAGGGGGGACTACGAGCAGTACTTC.

The chain links TRBV6-5 to TRBJ1-2; no reliable D call. The ends were cut back, 6 bases at V and 2 bases at J, with 13 bases in the middle. The CDR3 is 14 amino acids. The V gene's germline CDR1 is MNHEY and CDR2 SVGAGI. The CDR3 region is CASRAPVQNYGYTF. For the CDR3, the DNA is TGTGCCAGCAGGGCCCCCGTACAGAACTATGGCTACACCTTC.

The chain uses TRBV5-4 and TRBJ1-4; 10 nucleotides agree with TRBD1. Germline V gene data show CDR1 as SGHNT and CDR2 as YYREEE (reference sequence). After removal of 5 bases from V and 5 bases from J, the junction contained 9 bases not matched to a gene. This CDR3 is built from 16 residues. In DNA, the CDR3 is TGTGCCAGCAGGCCCGGGACAGGGGCCCCAAATGAAAAACTGTTTTTT. Protein: CASRPGTGAPNEKLFF. The variable domain in full, completed from reference TRBV5-4 and TRBJ1-4, reads ETGVTQSPTHLIKTRGQQVTLRCSSQSGHNTVSWYQQALGQGPQFIFQYYREEENGRGNFPPRFSGLQFPNYSSELNVNALELDDSALYLCASRPGTGAPNEKLFFGSGTQLSVL.

The chain has TRBV2 and TRBJ2-1; 8 positions match TRBD2. The CDR3 runs to 17 residues. Germline loops: CDR1 SNHLY, CDR2 FYNNEI. The J segment lost 7 bases and the V segment lost 5 bases, leaving 16 bases of the junction unmatched. The CDR3 coding sequence is TGTGCCAGCAGTTACCTCCCGGCGGGGGGTGGCGGGAATGAGCAGTTCTTC. Residues: CASSYLPAGGGGNEQFF.

The chain combines TRBV6-5 with TRBJ1-2; D possibly corresponds to TRBD1 (5 bases). The V gene's germline CDR1 is MNHEY and CDR2 SVGAGI. This CDR3 spans 13 amino acids. Trimming removed 6 bases from V and 8 bases from J, with 16 bases in between. CDR3 nucleotide sequence: TGTGCCAGCAGAGCCCCCTCGGCAGGGGGCTACACCTTC. Protein: CASRAPSAGGYTF.

The V call is TRBV5-1, the J call TRBJ1-1; D perhaps matches TRBD1 (5 bases). This CDR3 spans 18 amino acids. Trimming removed 2 bases at V and 5 bases at J, with 25 bases between. The germline gives CDR1 SGHRS, CDR2 YFSETQ. The CDR3 nucleotides are TGCGCCAGCAGCTTCTACCCCAATTCCAGGGTAAATCGTACTGAAGCTTTCTTT. The encoded protein is CASSFYPNSRVNRTEAFF.

This clone was seen a few times. The rearrangement joins TRBV19 to TRBJ2-7, with 9 nucleotides matching TRBD1. With V trimmed by 3 bases and J by 6 bases, 21 bases remained unmatched. Germline CDR1 is LNHDA and CDR2 is SQIVND (reference sequence). CDR3 length equals 19 residues. The CDR3 sequence: CASSIAAGAPTGGPPEQYF. The CDR3 region has the DNA TGTGCCAGTAGTATCGCCGCCGGGGCCCCGACAGGGGGACCGCCCGAGCAGTACTTC.

A single count supports this clone. The chain carries TRBV19 and TRBJ2-2; 7 bases agree with TRBD2. Losses at the gene ends were 6 bases for V and 6 bases for J; bases not matched to a gene: 4. Per germline, CDR1 LNHDA and CDR2 SQIVND (reference sequence). This CDR3 contains 13 residues. The CDR3 sequence is CASSGTTPGELFF. The DNA for the CDR3 is TGTGCCAGTAGCGGGACTACGCCCGGGGAGCTGTTTTTT. Filled out from reference TRBV19 and TRBJ2-2, the complete variable domain reads DGGITQSPKYLFRKEGQNVTLSCEQNLNHDAMYWYRQDPGQGLRLIYYSQIVNDFQKGDIAEGYSVSREKKESFPLTVTSAQKNPTAFYLCASSGTTPGELFFGEGSRLTVL.

In its sample, this clone was seen a few times. This sequence joins TRBV12-3 or TRBV12-4 and TRBJ2-7, with D tentatively TRBD2 (5 bases). V was pared by 6 bases and J by 9 bases, with 18 bases between. This CDR3 region has 13 residues. The CDR3 here is CASSPGVGIRQYF. The CDR3 coding sequence is TGTGCCAGCAGCCCCGGGGTGGGTATAAGGCAGTACTTC.

The chain combines TRBV29-1 with TRBJ2-2; 7 bases line up with TRBD1. V lost 2 bases, J lost 6 bases, and 12 bases stayed unmatched. This CDR3 contains 16 residues. Germline V gene sequence: CDR1 SQVTM, CDR2 ANQGSEA. The CDR3 DNA follows: TGCAGCGTTGAATCTCGAGGGTTACAGGGGCCCGGGGAGCTGTTTTTT. This gives the protein CSVESRGLQGPGELFF.

CDR3 region: CASSEKPSPYNEQFF. DNA of the CDR3: TGTGCCAGCAGTGAGAAGCCTTCACCCTACAATGAGCAGTTCTTC. The V gene is TRBV6-1, the J gene TRBJ2-1; unclear D gene. V was shortened by 3 bases and J by 2 bases, with 11 bases between the two germline ends. This CDR3 contains 15 residues. Germline V gene sequence: CDR1 MNHNS, CDR2 SASEGT.

This chain connects TRBV7-2 to TRBJ2-2; 8 bases line up with TRBD2. The germline V gene has CDR1 SGHTA and CDR2 FQGNSA. The CDR3 runs to 16 residues. Trimming removed 0 bases from V and 4 bases from J; junction bases left unmatched: 4. The CDR3 reads CASSLARGGRTGELFF. The CDR3 nucleotides are TGTGCCAGCAGCTTAGCTCGGGGGGGCCGCACCGGGGAGCTGTTTTTT.